This T cell receptor beta chain was sequenced in a study of cytomegalovirus exposure and HLA in healthy donors. At the level of the study: In a previous analysis, 117 million unique TCR beta sequences were found from some 180 million T cells. Notes on the study in general: Analysis was performed later, and it showed HLA-associated TCR beta chains to be more clonally expanded than equally common others. Rare sequences made up most TCRs, while some public TCRs were found in many donors.

Both 60 Vbeta primers and 13 Jbeta primers went into the PCR. Profiling relied on immunoSEQ multiplex PCR, and the TCRdb table lists in-frame clones only, not all of them. This sample carries more than 110,000 clones, 70% to 80% of them seen once, and the ten largest clones take 3.5% to 4%. This clone has just a few counts. The target antigen is unknown. Sample: PBMCs. The origin of this receptor is a man younger than 35 in good health and CMV-seronegative.

The CDR3 nucleotides read TGTGCCAGCAGTTCAGAGACTCCGAACACTGAAGCTTTCTTT. This codes for CASSSETPNTEAFF. The rearrangement links TRBV27 to TRBJ1-1; D gene ambiguous. The CDR3 totals 14 residues. Trimming removed 4 bases from V and 1 base from J, with 10 bases in between. Per the germline V gene, CDR1 is MNHEY and CDR2 is SMNVEV (reference sequence).